This T cell receptor (beta chain) was recovered during a study of blood T cell repertoires in COVID-19. The V end lost 0 bases, the J end lost 6 bases, and 9 bases lay between the germline ends. Germline V gives CDR1 SGHRS, CDR2 YFSETQ. The CDR3 spans 14 residues. Some clones are missing from TCRdb's copy, which holds only in-frame ones; the method was immunoSEQ multiplex PCR. Here the sample spans about 70,000 clones, around four fifths being singletons. The specimen was peripheral blood. The V call is TRBV5-1, the J call TRBJ1-4; D is unresolved. The clonotype originates from a woman aged 60-75 years with acute or convalescent COVID-19. The CDR3 protein is CASSLGQVDEKLFF. The DNA of the CDR3 is TGCGCCAGCAGCTTGGGGCAGGTGGATGAAAAACTGTTTTTT.